The source of this T cell receptor (beta chain) is a study of blood T cell repertoires in COVID-19. Across the whole study: PBMCs, B-cell-depleted T cells, or T cells were the source of the cDNA or gDNA that made up the material.

Data came from immunoSEQ multiplex PCR; TCRdb stores just in-frame clones and leaves some out. The data contain 110,000 to 150,000 clones, over 70% of them singletons. CDR1 SGHRS and CDR2 YFSETQ come from the germline V gene. CDR3 length: 16 residues. V lost 4 bases and J lost 4; bases outside the gene matches: 8. The receptor's source is a man aged 55-75 years who had recovered from COVID-19. The rearrangement uses TRBV5-1 and TRBJ2-3; 11 nucleotides agree with TRBD2. Sequencing was performed on PBMCs or T cells enriched from blood (not recorded which). CDR3 nucleotides: TGCGCCAGCAGCCTTAGCGGGGGGGCCTTGGCAGATACGCAGTATTTT. Translation gives CASSLSGGALADTQYF. Full variable domain (outside the CDR3, taken from reference TRBV5-1 and TRBJ2-3): KAGVTQTPRYLIKTRGQQVTLSCSPISGHRSVSWYQQTPGQGLQFLFEYFSETQRNKGNFPGRFSGRQFSNSRSEMNVSTLELGDSALYLCASSLSGGALADTQYFGPGTRLTVL.